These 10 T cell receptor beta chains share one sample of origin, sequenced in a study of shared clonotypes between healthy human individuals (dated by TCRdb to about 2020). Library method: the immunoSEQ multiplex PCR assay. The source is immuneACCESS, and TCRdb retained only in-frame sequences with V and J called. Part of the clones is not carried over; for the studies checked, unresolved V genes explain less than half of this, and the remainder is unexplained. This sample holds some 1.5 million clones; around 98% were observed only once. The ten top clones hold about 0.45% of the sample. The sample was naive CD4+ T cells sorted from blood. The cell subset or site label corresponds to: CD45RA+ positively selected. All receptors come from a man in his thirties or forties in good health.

The CDR3 DNA sequence: TGTGCCAGCAGCCGTCGGGAGCTCCGGGCTGAAGCTTTCTTT. It is translated as CASSRRELRAEAFF. The rearrangement links TRBV7-9 to TRBJ1-1, with D hard to call. Looked up from germline, CDR1 is SEHNR and CDR2 is FQNEAQ (reference sequence). The CDR3 consists of 14 residues. V was cut by 5 bases and J by 6 bases, with 16 bases left in between. The full variable domain, in which reference TRBV7-9 and TRBJ1-1 provide the parts outside the CDR3, is DTGVSQNPRHKITKRGQNVTFRCDPISEHNRLYWYRQTLGQGPEFLTYFQNEAQLEKSRLLSDRFSAERPKGSFSTLEIQRTEQGDSAMYLCASSRRELRAEAFFGQGTRLTVV.

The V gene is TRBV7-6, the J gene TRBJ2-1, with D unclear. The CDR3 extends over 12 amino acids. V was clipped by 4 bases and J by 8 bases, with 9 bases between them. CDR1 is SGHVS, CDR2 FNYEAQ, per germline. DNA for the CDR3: TGTGCCAGCAGCTCTGGAAAATATGAGCAGTTCTTC. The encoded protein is CASSSGKYEQFF.

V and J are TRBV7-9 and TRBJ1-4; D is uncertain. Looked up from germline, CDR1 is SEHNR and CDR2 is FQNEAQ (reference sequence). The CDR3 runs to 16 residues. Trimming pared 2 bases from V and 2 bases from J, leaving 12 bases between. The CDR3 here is CASSLWTASTNEKLFF. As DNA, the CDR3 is TGTGCCAGCAGCTTATGGACGGCGAGTACTAATGAAAAACTGTTTTTT.

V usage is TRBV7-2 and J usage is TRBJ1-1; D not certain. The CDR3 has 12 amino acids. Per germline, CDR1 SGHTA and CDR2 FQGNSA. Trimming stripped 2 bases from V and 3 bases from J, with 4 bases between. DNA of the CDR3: TGTGCCAGCAGCTTAACCCACACTGAAGCTTTCTTT. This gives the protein CASSLTHTEAFF.

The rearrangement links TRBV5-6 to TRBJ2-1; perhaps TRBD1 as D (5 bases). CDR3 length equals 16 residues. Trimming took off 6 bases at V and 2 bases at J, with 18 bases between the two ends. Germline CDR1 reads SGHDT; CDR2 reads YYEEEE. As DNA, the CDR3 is TGTGCCAGCAACCTTCCGGCGTTAGGGGCCTACAATGAGCAGTTCTTC. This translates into CASNLPALGAYNEQFF.

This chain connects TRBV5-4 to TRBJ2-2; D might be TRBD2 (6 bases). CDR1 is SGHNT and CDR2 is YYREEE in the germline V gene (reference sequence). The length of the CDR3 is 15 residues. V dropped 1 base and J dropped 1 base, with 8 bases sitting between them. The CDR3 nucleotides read TGTGCCAGCAGCTTGAAGCGGGTGAACACCGGGGAGCTGTTTTTT. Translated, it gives CASSLKRVNTGELFF.

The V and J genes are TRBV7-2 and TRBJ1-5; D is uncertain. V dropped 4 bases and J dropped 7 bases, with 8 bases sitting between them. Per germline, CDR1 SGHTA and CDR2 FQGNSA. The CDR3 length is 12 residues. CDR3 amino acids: CASSSVFQPQHF. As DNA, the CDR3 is TGTGCCAGCAGCTCCGTTTTCCAGCCCCAGCATTTT.

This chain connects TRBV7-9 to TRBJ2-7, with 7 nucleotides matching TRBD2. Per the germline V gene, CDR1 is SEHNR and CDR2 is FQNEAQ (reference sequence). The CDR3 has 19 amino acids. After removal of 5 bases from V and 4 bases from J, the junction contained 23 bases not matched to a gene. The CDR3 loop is CASSPRQVPREVLGYEQYF. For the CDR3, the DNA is TGTGCCAGCAGCCCCCGCCAGGTTCCCCGGGAGGTACTTGGGTACGAGCAGTACTTC. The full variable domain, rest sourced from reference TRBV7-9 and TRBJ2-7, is DTGVSQNPRHKITKRGQNVTFRCDPISEHNRLYWYRQTLGQGPEFLTYFQNEAQLEKSRLLSDRFSAERPKGSFSTLEIQRTEQGDSAMYLCASSPRQVPREVLGYEQYFGPGTRLTVT.

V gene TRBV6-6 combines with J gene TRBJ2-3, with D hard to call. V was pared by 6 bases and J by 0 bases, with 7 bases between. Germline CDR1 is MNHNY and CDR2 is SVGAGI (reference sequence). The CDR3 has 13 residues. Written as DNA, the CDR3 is TGTGCCAGCAGCCCGCATAGCACAGATACGCAGTATTTT. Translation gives CASSPHSTDTQYF.

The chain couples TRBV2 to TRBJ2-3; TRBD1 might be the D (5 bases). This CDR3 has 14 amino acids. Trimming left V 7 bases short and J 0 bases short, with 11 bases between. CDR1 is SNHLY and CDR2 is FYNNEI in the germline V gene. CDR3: CASNARVSTDTQYF. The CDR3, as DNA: TGTGCCAGCAACGCCAGGGTTAGCACAGATACGCAGTATTTT.